The clone carrying this T cell receptor (beta chain) appeared a few times. Its antigen is not identified. The data belong to a study of T cells in Graves' hyperthyroidism and ophthalmopathy. Amplification of TCR beta CDR3 regions was performed using RNA transcripts as template. The HTBI set primed first-round TCR CDR3 RT-PCR. MiXCR was run by TCRdb on the multiplex PCR reads, yielding one entry per CDR3 protein. Of some 340,000 distinct CDR3 sequences detected, roughly an eighth appear once; the ten largest clones hold approximately 35%. Study outcomes and limitations: The model foresaw ophthalmopathy a median 6.5 months prior to onset. Blood samples included most of the expanded thyroid clonotypes exceeding 0.001.

Patients were excluded because of uncontrolled infection, other autoimmune disease, pregnancy or lactation. Diagnosis relied on clinical symptoms, serum thyroxine and TRAb, thyroid ultrasound and orbital computed tomography. Germline V gene sequence: CDR1 SGHDT, CDR2 YYEEEE. V dropped 2 bases and J dropped 10 bases, with 12 bases sitting between them. The CDR3 is 12 residues long. The chain uses TRBV5-6 and TRBJ1-2, with unresolved D. What was sequenced was blood. This receptor was taken from a woman between 40 and 50 years old with Graves' ophthalmopathy. The CDR3 coding sequence is TGTGCCAGCAGCTTCCCTGCCAGACCCTACACCTTC. This codes for CASSFPARPYTF. Full variable domain (rest looked up from reference TRBV5-6 and TRBJ1-2): DAGVTQSPTHLIKTRGQQVTLRCSPKSGHDTVSWYQQALGQGPQFIFQYYEEEERQRGNFPDRFSGHQFPNYSSELNVNALLLGDSALYLCASSFPARPYTFGSGTRLTVV.